The rows below give T cell receptor beta chains drawn from one sample of a study of blood T cell repertoires in COVID-19. The data were produced by immunoSEQ multiplex PCR, yet TCRdb's version contains in-frame clones alone and is incomplete. Here the sample spans 230,000 or so clones, 80% to 85% being singletons. Sequencing used peripheral blood. The receptors were gathered from a man aged 45-65 years with active or convalescent COVID-19. CDR3s include the opening cysteine and the closing phenylalanine or tryptophan. Fields, in order: D gene, CDR3 length, clone size, V gene, J gene, CDR3 DNA, CDR3 protein. A D gene is named only where the DNA matches it firmly. Expanded clones are given a class, and other clones once, few, many or no size at all.

d_call: TRBD2
cdr3_length: 16
clone_size: .
v_call: TRBV10-3
j_call: TRBJ2-3
cdr3_nt: TGTGCCATCAGTAAAGCGGGGGGGGGAAACACAGATACGCAGTATTTT
cdr3_aa: CAISKAGGGNTDTQYF

d_call: TRBD2
cdr3_length: 16
clone_size: few
v_call: TRBV11-2
j_call: TRBJ2-3
cdr3_nt: TGTGCCAGCAGCGGCGCCGCGGGGGGCTTCACAGATACGCAGTATTTT
cdr3_aa: CASSGAAGGFTDTQYF

d_call: .
cdr3_length: 15
clone_size: .
v_call: TRBV14
j_call: TRBJ1-1
cdr3_nt: TGTGCCAGCAGCCAAGATCCCGCAGGGTGGACTGAAGCTTTCTTT
cdr3_aa: CASSQDPAGWTEAFF

d_call: TRBD1
cdr3_length: 13
clone_size: .
v_call: TRBV29-1
j_call: TRBJ2-1
cdr3_nt: TGCAGCGCCAGCCGGACAGGGTTCAATGAGCAGTTCTTC
cdr3_aa: CSASRTGFNEQFF

d_call: TRBD1
cdr3_length: 13
clone_size: once
v_call: TRBV11-2
j_call: TRBJ1-1
cdr3_nt: TGTGCCAGCACCAGGGGGCGGAACACTGAAGCTTTCTTT
cdr3_aa: CASTRGRNTEAFF

d_call: TRBD2
cdr3_length: 17
clone_size: .
v_call: TRBV4-1
j_call: TRBJ2-1
cdr3_nt: TGCGCCAGCAGCCAAGAGCTTACTAGCGGGGGGAGGAATGAGCAGTTCTTC
cdr3_aa: CASSQELTSGGRNEQFF

d_call: TRBD1
cdr3_length: 15
clone_size: .
v_call: TRBV5-6
j_call: TRBJ1-6
cdr3_nt: TGTGCCAGCAGCTTCGACAGGGTAAGGAATTCACCCCTCCACTTT
cdr3_aa: CASSFDRVRNSPLHF

d_call: TRBD2
cdr3_length: 18
clone_size: .
v_call: TRBV19
j_call: TRBJ2-2
cdr3_nt: TGTGCCAGTAGTATAGATTTTGGCGGGGGGTCGCACACCGGGGAGCTGTTTTTT
cdr3_aa: CASSIDFGGGSHTGELFF

d_call: .
cdr3_length: 12
clone_size: .
v_call: TRBV6-5
j_call: TRBJ1-1
cdr3_nt: TGTGCCAGCAGTCCCGAGGGGGGGCTGGCTTTCTTT
cdr3_aa: CASSPEGGLAFF

d_call: TRBD1
cdr3_length: 13
clone_size: .
v_call: TRBV5-6
j_call: TRBJ1-2
cdr3_nt: TGTGCCAGCAGCCAGGGACAGGGTTACGGCTACACCTTC
cdr3_aa: CASSQGQGYGYTF

d_call: .
cdr3_length: 13
clone_size: .
v_call: TRBV10-3
j_call: TRBJ1-6
cdr3_nt: TGTGCCATCAGCCGGGACTCCCATTCACCCCTCCACTTT
cdr3_aa: CAISRDSHSPLHF

d_call: .
cdr3_length: 18
clone_size: .
v_call: TRBV3-1/TRBV3-2
j_call: TRBJ1-2
cdr3_nt: TGTGCCAGCAGCCAAGGTACATTCCTGACAGCTATTAACTATGGCTACACCTTC
cdr3_aa: CASSQGTFLTAINYGYTF

d_call: TRBD2
cdr3_length: 13
clone_size: .
v_call: TRBV28
j_call: TRBJ2-7
cdr3_nt: TGTGCCTGCCGACTAGCGGGGAACTACGAGCAGTACTTC
cdr3_aa: CACRLAGNYEQYF

d_call: TRBD1
cdr3_length: 15
clone_size: once
v_call: TRBV6-5
j_call: TRBJ2-3
cdr3_nt: TGTGCCAGCAGATCCGGACAGGGGGCTACAGATACGCAGTATTTT
cdr3_aa: CASRSGQGATDTQYF

d_call: TRBD1
cdr3_length: 15
clone_size: .
v_call: TRBV5-1
j_call: TRBJ2-1
cdr3_nt: TGCGCCAGCAGCGTACGGGACAGTTACTACAATGAGCAGTTCTTC
cdr3_aa: CASSVRDSYYNEQFF

d_call: .
cdr3_length: 13
clone_size: .
v_call: TRBV19
j_call: TRBJ2-7
cdr3_nt: TGTGCCAGTAGTCGGGACACCTCCTACGAGCAGTACTTC
cdr3_aa: CASSRDTSYEQYF

d_call: .
cdr3_length: 15
clone_size: .
v_call: TRBV27
j_call: TRBJ1-6
cdr3_nt: TGTGCCAGCAGTGGGTGGGGGGAGGTTCATTCACCCCTCCACTTT
cdr3_aa: CASSGWGEVHSPLHF

d_call: .
cdr3_length: 15
clone_size: .
v_call: TRBV19
j_call: TRBJ2-5
cdr3_nt: TGTGCCAGTAGTACCGATTCGGGGGGCGGAGAGACCCAGTACTTC
cdr3_aa: CASSTDSGGGETQYF

d_call: .
cdr3_length: 18
clone_size: .
v_call: TRBV4-1
j_call: TRBJ2-2
cdr3_nt: TGCGCCAGCAGCGGTTCATTCCCCGGGACAACGAACACCGGGGAGCTGTTTTTT
cdr3_aa: CASSGSFPGTTNTGELFF

d_call: TRBD1
cdr3_length: 13
clone_size: .
v_call: TRBV7-9
j_call: TRBJ1-1
cdr3_nt: TGTGCCAGCAGCTCACAGGGGGCCACTGAAGCTTTCTTT
cdr3_aa: CASSSQGATEAFF

d_call: TRBD2
cdr3_length: 17
clone_size: .
v_call: TRBV5-4
j_call: TRBJ2-1
cdr3_nt: TGTGCCAGCAGCGACCCCTCGTCGGGGGGGCTTTACAATGAGCAGTTCTTC
cdr3_aa: CASSDPSSGGLYNEQFF

d_call: TRBD1
cdr3_length: 15
clone_size: .
v_call: TRBV19
j_call: TRBJ2-5
cdr3_nt: TGTGCCAGTAGTATGGCCCTTACAGGGGAAGAGACCCAGTACTTC
cdr3_aa: CASSMALTGEETQYF

d_call: .
cdr3_length: 12
clone_size: .
v_call: TRBV6-2/TRBV6-3
j_call: TRBJ2-2
cdr3_nt: TGTGCCAGCAGTTACTCGTACGGGGAGCTGTTTTTT
cdr3_aa: CASSYSYGELFF

d_call: .
cdr3_length: 13
clone_size: .
v_call: TRBV9
j_call: TRBJ2-7
cdr3_nt: TGTGCCAGCAGCGCGGGACTCCGGCTGGAGCAGTACTTC
cdr3_aa: CASSAGLRLEQYF

d_call: .
cdr3_length: 13
clone_size: .
v_call: TRBV30
j_call: TRBJ1-2
cdr3_nt: TGTGCCTGGAGTGTACGGGCAGGGGTTGGCTACACCTTC
cdr3_aa: CAWSVRAGVGYTF